The next 23 T cell receptor beta chains were all read from a single sample in a study of T cell responses to AZD1222 COVID-19 vaccine. Profiled with immunoSEQ multiplex PCR; TCRdb holds only in-frame clones, not every one. The sample holds around 100,000 clones, 90% seen once. The sequences come from peripheral blood, collected on day 0 of AZD1222 vaccination. The receptor source for this set is an adult in good health.

The chain couples TRBV13 to TRBJ2-7; no definite D call. V was pared by 2 bases and J by 5 bases, with 16 bases between. Germline assignment: CDR1 PRHDT and CDR2 FYEKMQ (reference sequence). CDR3 length: 15 residues. DNA for the CDR3: TGTGCCAGCAGCTTAAGCAGAGGTAACGCCAACGAGCAGTACTTC. It is translated as CASSLSRGNANEQYF.

This rearrangement joins TRBV5-1 to TRBJ2-6; D uncertain. The germline V and J ends were trimmed by 0 bases and 0 bases, with 10 bases remaining between them. The CDR3 runs to 17 residues. Germline lookup yields CDR1 SGHRS and CDR2 YFSETQ. The CDR3 here is CASSLEVANSGANVLTF. The CDR3 DNA reads as TGCGCCAGCAGCTTGGAGGTGGCAAACTCTGGGGCCAACGTCCTGACTTTC.

The chain uses TRBV21-1 and TRBJ1-2; TRBD1, the table's D call, lacks a check against the DNA. TRBV21-1 is listed as a pseudogene. The CDR3 length is 12 residues. The DNA for the CDR3 is TGTGCCATGGACAGGCTGAACTATGGCTACACCTTC. Protein: CAMDRLNYGYTF.

The chain is built from TRBV4-1 and TRBJ1-1; TRBD1 matches at 9 bases. The CDR3 has 15 residues. CDR1 and CDR2 (germline): MGHRA, YSYEKL. V shed 2 bases, J shed 2 bases, and the junction held 3 bases outside the gene matches. The CDR3 DNA reads as TGCGCCAGCAGCCAAAAACAGGGGGCCAACACTGAAGCTTTCTTT. Its translation: CASSQKQGANTEAFF.

The chain couples TRBV27 to TRBJ1-1, with unresolved D. The CDR3 is 15 amino acids. Germline V lookup: CDR1 MNHEY, CDR2 SMNVEV (reference sequence). Trimming shortened V by 3 bases and J by 4 bases, and 15 bases separated the two germline ends. CDR3 DNA sequence: TGTGCCAGCAGTTTTTCACCACGGGCGGGCACTGAAGCTTTCTTT. Translated, it gives CASSFSPRAGTEAFF.

The rearrangement uses TRBV10-3 and TRBJ1-3; no clear D. V lost 6 bases, J lost 4 bases, and 16 bases lay in between. CDR1 is ENHRY, CDR2 SYGVKD, per germline. The CDR3 has 15 amino acids. This CDR3 is CAIRRRTRSGNTIYF. CDR3 nucleotides: TGTGCCATCAGGAGACGGACCCGGTCCGGAAACACCATATATTTT.

This chain links TRBV7-9 with TRBJ1-1, with D possibly matching TRBD1 (6 bases). CDR1 SEHNR and CDR2 FQNEAQ come from the germline V gene (reference sequence). V lost 2 bases and J 11 bases, leaving 15 bases between the germline ends. The CDR3 has 13 residues. CDR3: CASSLRGRVQAFF. CDR3 bases: TGTGCCAGCAGCTTAAGGGGGAGGGTTCAGGCTTTCTTT.

On this clone itself: Other nucleotide sequences from this sample produce the same CDR3. V and J are TRBV7-3 and TRBJ1-1, with D maybe TRBD1 (6 bases). This CDR3 contains 12 residues. Germline CDR1 and CDR2: SGHTA and FQGTGA. V lost 5 bases to trimming and J lost 6 bases, with 10 bases between them. CDR3 nucleotides: TGTGCCAGCAGCCAAGGGGGGTCTGAAGCTTTCTTT. As protein: CASSQGGSEAFF.

The chain joins TRBV6-5 to TRBJ1-3; D call uncertain. In germline, CDR1 is MNHEY, CDR2 SVGAGI. Deletions cut 0 bases from V and 7 bases from J, with 13 bases between. The CDR3 consists of 15 residues. CDR3 sequence (DNA): TGTGCCAGCAGTTACTCGTCCTCGCAATGGAACACCATATATTTT. It is translated as CASSYSSSQWNTIYF.

The chain carries TRBV10-3 and TRBJ2-3, with TRBD2 identical over 13 bases. V dropped 10 bases and J dropped 6; count of bases not matched to a gene: 7. The CDR3 is 14 residues long. Germline loops: CDR1 ENHRY, CDR2 SYGVKD. CDR3 bases: TGTGCCACTAAGACTAGCGGGGGGCAGGATACGCAGTATTTT. It is translated as CATKTSGGQDTQYF.

This rearrangement joins TRBV5-5 to TRBJ1-5; D perhaps matches TRBD1 (6 bases). V shed 2 bases and J shed 0 bases, with 9 bases lying between them. The CDR3 consists of 15 residues. Germline V gene data show CDR1 as SGHKS and CDR2 as YYEKEE (reference sequence). The CDR3 region is CASSFRGTSNQPQHF. The CDR3 bases are TGTGCCAGCAGCTTTAGGGGGACTAGCAATCAGCCCCAGCATTTT.

The V call is TRBV2, the J call TRBJ2-5; D is ambiguous. There are 15 residues in the CDR3. Germline CDR1 reads SNHLY; CDR2 reads FYNNEI. Trimming pared 1 base from V and 1 base from J, leaving 10 bases between. This CDR3 is CASSEDQRPQETQYF. CDR3 sequence (DNA): TGTGCCAGCAGTGAAGATCAGCGCCCCCAAGAGACCCAGTACTTC.

The CDR3 reads CASSPRDRGYEQYF. CDR3 nucleotide sequence: TGTGCCAGCAGCCCCCGGGACAGGGGATACGAGCAGTACTTC. The J gene is TRBJ2-7, the V gene TRBV25-1; the match to TRBD1 covers 10 bases. The CDR3 consists of 14 residues. The germline CDR1 and CDR2 sequences are MGHDK and SYGVNS. Trimming removed 6 bases from V and 4 bases from J; junction bases left unmatched: 6.

The chain uses TRBV5-1 and TRBJ1-2, with D unresolved. The CDR3 runs 12 residues. The germline V gene has CDR1 SGHRS and CDR2 YFSETQ. Trimming shortened V by 0 bases and J by 3 bases, and 3 bases separated the two germline ends. For the CDR3, the DNA is TGCGCCAGCAGCTTGGAGGACTATGGCTACACCTTC. Translating gives CASSLEDYGYTF.

This clone appeared once. The chain recombines TRBV11-2 with TRBJ1-1; the D is unclear. Germline assignment: CDR1 SGHAT and CDR2 FQNNGV. Trimming removed 6 bases from V and 2 bases from J, with 10 bases in between. CDR3 length: 13 residues. CDR3 nucleotides: TGTGCCAGCAGTTCTTCCCCCAACACTGAAGCTTTCTTT. This gives the protein CASSSSPNTEAFF. The full variable domain, rest sourced from reference TRBV11-2 and TRBJ1-1, is EAGVAQSPRYKIIEKRQSVAFWCNPISGHATLYWYQQILGQGPKLLIQFQNNGVVDDSQLPKDRFSAERLKGVDSTLKIQPAKLEDSAVYLCASSSSPNTEAFFGQGTRLTVV.

The chain is built from TRBV7-2 and TRBJ1-1; TRBD1 is a possible D gene (5 bases). Trimming took off 2 bases at V and 1 base at J, with 8 bases between the two ends. CDR3 length: 14 residues. The germline V gene has CDR1 SGHTA and CDR2 FQGNSA. CDR3 region: CASSLSRGNTEAFF. In nucleotides, the CDR3 is TGTGCCAGCAGCTTATCGAGGGGGAACACTGAAGCTTTCTTT.

The V gene is TRBV29-1, the J gene TRBJ2-2; D call uncertain. The ends were cut back, 2 bases at V and 7 bases at J, with 8 bases in the middle. CDR3 length equals 12 residues. Germline loops: CDR1 SQVTM, CDR2 ANQGSEA. DNA of the CDR3: TGCAGCGTTGAAAGCCGGCGCGGGGAGCTGTTTTTT. This gives the protein CSVESRRGELFF.

J is TRBJ1-6 and V is TRBV5-5, with D unclear. Trimming stripped 0 bases from V and 5 bases from J, with 9 bases between. Germline values: CDR1 SGHKS, CDR2 YYEKEE (reference sequence). CDR3 size: 15 residues. CDR3 amino acids: CASSLASVHNSPLHF. For the CDR3, the DNA is TGTGCCAGCAGCTTGGCAAGTGTCCATAATTCACCCCTCCACTTT.

The rearrangement uses TRBV6-2 or TRBV6-3 and TRBJ1-1, with no clear D. Germline V gene data show CDR1 as MNHEY and CDR2 as SVGEGT. This CDR3 contains 11 residues. V was pared by 4 bases and J by 12 bases, with 12 bases between. As DNA, the CDR3 is TGTGCCAGCAGTTCTTGGTTGGAGCCTTTCTTT. The encoded protein is CASSSWLEPFF.

This sequence joins TRBV6-5 and TRBJ1-2, with 7 positions matching TRBD1. The CDR3 has 14 amino acids. In germline, CDR1 is MNHEY, CDR2 SVGAGI. Unmatched junction bases numbered 4, after V lost 2 bases and J lost 4 bases. CDR3 nucleotides: TGTGCCAGCAGTTACGACAGGGCCTCCTATGGCTACACCTTC. It specifies CASSYDRASYGYTF.

The chain joins TRBV10-3 to TRBJ1-5; 10 nucleotides line up with TRBD1. V dropped 6 bases and J dropped 2; count of bases not matched to a gene: 10. Germline lookup yields CDR1 ENHRY and CDR2 SYGVKD. The CDR3 consists of 17 residues. The CDR3 region has the DNA TGTGCCATCAGCCGGGACAGGGGCGCGATAGGCAATCAGCCCCAGCATTTT. Residues: CAISRDRGAIGNQPQHF.

The chain joins TRBV7-9 to TRBJ1-6, with a tentative D call TRBD1 (5 bases). In germline, CDR1 is SEHNR, CDR2 FQNEAQ (reference sequence). This CDR3 spans 13 amino acids. The germline V and J ends were trimmed by 5 bases and 10 bases, with 12 bases remaining between them. CDR3 residues: CASSRGGESPLHF. In nucleotides, the CDR3 is TGTGCCAGCAGCCGCGGAGGGGAATCACCCCTCCACTTT. The whole variable domain, filled in from reference TRBV7-9 and TRBJ1-6, reads DTGVSQNPRHKITKRGQNVTFRCDPISEHNRLYWYRQTLGQGPEFLTYFQNEAQLEKSRLLSDRFSAERPKGSFSTLEIQRTEQGDSAMYLCASSRGGESPLHFGNGTRLTVT.

The chain uses TRBV7-3 and TRBJ1-6; no clear D gene. Germline-derived CDR1 and CDR2 are SGHTA and FQGTGA. The CDR3 has 13 residues. The V end was cut by 1 base, the J end by 9 bases, with 7 bases between. The CDR3, as DNA: TGTGCCAGCAGCTTAAGAAGGATTTCACCCCTCCACTTT. This sequence encodes CASSLRRISPLHF.